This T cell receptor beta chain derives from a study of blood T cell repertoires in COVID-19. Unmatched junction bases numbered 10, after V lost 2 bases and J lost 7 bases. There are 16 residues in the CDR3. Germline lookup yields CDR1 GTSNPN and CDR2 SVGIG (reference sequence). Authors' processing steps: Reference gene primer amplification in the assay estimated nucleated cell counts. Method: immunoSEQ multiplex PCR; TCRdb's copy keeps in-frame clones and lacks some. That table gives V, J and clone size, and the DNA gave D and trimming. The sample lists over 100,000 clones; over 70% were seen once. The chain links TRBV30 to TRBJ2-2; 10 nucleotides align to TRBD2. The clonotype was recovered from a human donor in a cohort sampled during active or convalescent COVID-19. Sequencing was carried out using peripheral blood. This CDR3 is CAWSPSGSSLDGELFF. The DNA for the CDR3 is TGTGCCTGGAGTCCTAGCGGGAGTAGTTTGGACGGGGAGCTGTTTTTT. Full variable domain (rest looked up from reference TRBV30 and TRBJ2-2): SQTIHQWPATLVQPVGSPLSLECTVEGTSNPNLYWYRQAAGRGLQLLFYSVGIGQISSEVPQNLSASRPQDRQFILSSKKLLLSDSGFYLCAWSPSGSSLDGELFFGEGSRLTVL.